Listed below are T cell receptor beta chains from one sample, sequenced in a study of control samples from healthy donors and cancer patients. The protocol was immunoSEQ multiplex PCR, while the TCRdb copy is restricted to in-frame clones and leaves out a portion. The sample has 100,000 to 150,000 clones; 85% to 95% are singletons. Sequenced: PBMCs. These receptor sequences come from a man aged 80 or over with head and neck cancer. CDR3s leave out the opening cysteine and the closing phenylalanine or tryptophan.

v_gene	j_gene	CDR3aa
TRBV11-2	TRBJ1-5	ASSFSGVRNQPQH
TRBV27	TRBJ2-7	ASMPRGDYEQY
TRBV5-1	TRBJ1-4	ASSLVGSAGEKLF
TRBV14	TRBJ1-1	ASREGTGGRLTEAF
TRBV5-5	TRBJ2-5	ASSLYSQETQY
TRBV6-5	TRBJ1-1	ASQRGRGSTEAF
TRBV5-1	TRBJ1-1	ASSIDRGGTEAF
TRBV18	TRBJ1-4	ASSPNEEKLF
TRBV6-1	TRBJ1-5	ASSDADSPNQPQH
TRBV6-5	TRBJ2-7	ASSWWTRGRYEQY
TRBV4-1	TRBJ1-5	ASSQDQTGALSWPQH
TRBV20-1	TRBJ2-1	SASSIRGGNEQF
TRBV4-3	TRBJ2-1	ASSTYRGRGNEQF
TRBV6-5	TRBJ1-4	ASSLHRGNNEKLF
TRBV25-1	TRBJ1-2	ASSDGRGIYGYT
TRBV7-6	TRBJ2-6	ASSLVTGTGANVLT
TRBV6-1	TRBJ1-3	ASSEGTGAWNTIY
TRBV11-2	TRBJ2-1	ASSSIPTGNEQF
TRBV7-8	TRBJ2-1	ASSFRGDNEQF
TRBV10-1	TRBJ2-7	ASSAGGNSYEQY
TRBV5-5	TRBJ2-3	ASRPSGSPDTQY
TRBV27	TRBJ2-7	ASSPGTSGYEQY
TRBV11-1	TRBJ2-7	ASSLGQRYEQY
TRBV4-2	TRBJ1-1	ASSQPDGSTEAF
TRBV6-5	TRBJ1-2	ASSRGQGSYGYT
TRBV18	TRBJ1-2	ASSPTLEFGYGYT
TRBV5-1	TRBJ2-5	ASSRGLAGNYQETQY
TRBV7-2	TRBJ1-1	ASSSWGRNTEAF
TRBV12-3/TRBV12-4	TRBJ2-3	ASNPQGKDTQY
TRBV30	TRBJ2-7	AWSPREYEQY
TRBV19	TRBJ2-7	ASSPSDRYEQY
TRBV2	TRBJ1-2	ASSMVGYGYT